One sample yielded the 8 T cell receptor beta chains listed below, sequenced in a study of blood T cell repertoires in COVID-19. Only in-frame clones appear in the TCRdb table, and some are missing; sequencing was by immunoSEQ multiplex PCR. The table records roughly 410,000 clones, 89% of them present only once. The sequenced material came from peripheral blood. Source of these receptors: a woman aged 40-49 years with COVID-19, enrolled during active disease.

This sequence joins TRBV19 and TRBJ2-3; 8 bases map to TRBD2. Germline CDR1 LNHDA, CDR2 SQIVND (reference sequence). The CDR3 contains 15 residues. V shed 2 bases, J shed 2 bases, and the junction held 3 bases outside the gene matches. CDR3: CASSIRAGVTDTQYF. As DNA, the CDR3 is TGTGCCAGTAGTATAAGAGCGGGAGTCACAGATACGCAGTATTTT.

This rearrangement joins TRBV28 to TRBJ1-1, with 8 positions matching TRBD1. The CDR3 is 14 residues long. Looked up from germline, CDR1 is MDHEN and CDR2 is SYDVKM. Unmatched junction bases numbered 5, after V lost 4 bases and J lost 4 bases. CDR3 sequence: CASSSQGARTEAFF. As DNA, the CDR3 is TGTGCCAGCAGTTCCCAGGGGGCGCGCACTGAAGCTTTCTTT.

This chain connects TRBV28 to TRBJ2-1; a possible D gene is TRBD2 (6 bases). In germline, CDR1 is MDHEN, CDR2 SYDVKM. Trimming took 2 bases from V and 0 from J, leaving 8 bases between them. The CDR3 loop spans 15 amino acids. The CDR3 loop reads CASSLGGLSYNEQFF. CDR3 bases: TGTGCCAGCAGTTTAGGAGGGCTCTCCTACAATGAGCAGTTCTTC. Using reference TRBV28 and TRBJ2-1 for the parts outside the CDR3, the full variable domain is DVKVTQSSRYLVKRTGEKVFLECVQDMDHENMFWYRQDPGLGLRLIYFSYDVKMKEKGDIPEGYSVSREKKERFSLILESASTNQTSMYLCASSLGGLSYNEQFFGPGTRLTVL.

This chain links TRBV19 with TRBJ1-5; 8 bases are a match to TRBD1. This CDR3 is 15 amino acids long. Trimming at V came to 7 bases and at J to 4 bases, leaving 9 bases not matched to a gene. Germline V CDR1 and CDR2: LNHDA, SQIVND (reference sequence). CDR3 sequence: CASTSTGVRNQPQHF. CDR3 DNA sequence: TGTGCCAGTACTTCGACAGGGGTCAGGAATCAGCCCCAGCATTTT.

The CDR3 reads CASSMGHRTEAFF. CDR3 DNA sequence: TGTGCCAGTAGTATGGGGCATAGGACTGAAGCTTTCTTT. The chain employs TRBV19 and TRBJ1-1; maybe TRBD1 (5 bases). V was pared by 3 bases and J by 5 bases, with 10 bases between. The CDR3 loop spans 13 amino acids. Per the germline V gene, CDR1 is LNHDA and CDR2 is SQIVND (reference sequence). Full variable domain (remainder filled in from reference TRBV19 and TRBJ1-1): DGGITQSPKYLFRKEGQNVTLSCEQNLNHDAMYWYRQDPGQGLRLIYYSQIVNDFQKGDIAEGYSVSREKKESFPLTVTSAQKNPTAFYLCASSMGHRTEAFFGQGTRLTVV.

The chain uses TRBV7-3 and TRBJ1-3; D unresolved. Deletions cut 6 bases from V and 1 base from J, with 7 bases between. The CDR3 is made up of 13 amino acids. The germline CDR1 and CDR2 sequences are SGHTA and FQGTGA. The CDR3 sequence: CASSPGSGNTIYF. For the CDR3, the DNA is TGTGCCAGCAGTCCCGGGTCTGGAAACACCATATATTTT.

The rearrangement links TRBV9 to TRBJ2-7; 10 nucleotides agree with TRBD1. Germline assignment: CDR1 SGDLS and CDR2 YYNGEE. The CDR3 extends over 14 amino acids. J gave up 4 bases and V 3 bases, and 4 bases lay outside the gene matches. The DNA for the CDR3 is TGTGCCAGCAGCGCAGGACAGGGGGGGTACGAGCAGTACTTC. Translation: CASSAGQGGYEQYF. The variable domain in full, with the rest retrieved from reference TRBV9 and TRBJ2-7, is DSGVTQTPKHLITATGQRVTLRCSPRSGDLSVYWYQQSLDQGLQFLIQYYNGEERAKGNILERFSAQQFPDLHSELNLSSLELGDSALYFCASSAGQGGYEQYFGPGTRLTVT.

The rearrangement joins TRBV6-6 to TRBJ1-5, with 9 nucleotides matching TRBD1. Germline V lookup: CDR1 MNHNY, CDR2 SVGAGI (reference sequence). The CDR3 has 14 residues. The V segment lost 7 bases and the J segment 4 bases; nucleotides outside the gene matches: 5. The DNA for the CDR3 is TGTGCCAGCATGGGACAGGGTAGGAATCAGCCCCAGCATTTT. Translation gives CASMGQGRNQPQHF.